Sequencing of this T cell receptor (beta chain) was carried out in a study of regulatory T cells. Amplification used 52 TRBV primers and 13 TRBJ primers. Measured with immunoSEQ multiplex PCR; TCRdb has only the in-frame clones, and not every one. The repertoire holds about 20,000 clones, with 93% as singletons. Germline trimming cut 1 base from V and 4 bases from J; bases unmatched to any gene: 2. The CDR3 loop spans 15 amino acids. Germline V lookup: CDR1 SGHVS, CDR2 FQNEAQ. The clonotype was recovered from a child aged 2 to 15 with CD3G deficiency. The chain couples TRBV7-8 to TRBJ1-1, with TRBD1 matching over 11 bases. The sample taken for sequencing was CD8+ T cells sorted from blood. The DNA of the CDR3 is TGTGCCAGCAGCTTAGGGGGACAGGGGGGCACTGAAGCTTTCTTT. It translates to CASSLGGQGGTEAFF.